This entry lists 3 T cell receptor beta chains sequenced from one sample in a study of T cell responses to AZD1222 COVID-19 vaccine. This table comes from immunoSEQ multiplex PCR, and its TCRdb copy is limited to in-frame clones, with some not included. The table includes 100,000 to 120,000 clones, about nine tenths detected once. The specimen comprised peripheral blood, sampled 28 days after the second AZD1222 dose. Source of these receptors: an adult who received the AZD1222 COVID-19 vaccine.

The CDR3 sequence: CASSGQLSNQPQHF. The CDR3 DNA is TGTGCCAGCAGCGGACAGCTTAGCAATCAGCCCCAGCATTTT. This chain uses TRBV2 with TRBJ1-5, with D possibly matching TRBD1 (6 bases). Per the germline V gene, CDR1 is SNHLY and CDR2 is FYNNEI. The CDR3 is 14 amino acids. Trimming removed 6 bases from V and 0 bases from J, with 9 bases in between.

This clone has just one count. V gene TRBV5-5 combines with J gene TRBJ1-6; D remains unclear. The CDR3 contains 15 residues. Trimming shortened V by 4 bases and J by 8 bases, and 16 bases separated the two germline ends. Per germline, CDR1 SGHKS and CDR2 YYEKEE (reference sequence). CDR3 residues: CASSLHRPTDSPLHF. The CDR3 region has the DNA TGTGCCAGCAGCCTACACCGCCCAACGGATTCACCCCTCCACTTT.

The CDR3 spells CASSLAGQGRGGYTF. DNA for the CDR3: TGCGCCAGCAGCTTGGCCGGACAGGGGAGAGGTGGCTACACCTTC. The chain has TRBV5-1 and TRBJ1-2; 9 bases are a match to TRBD1. Germline V CDR1 and CDR2: SGHRS, YFSETQ. V was clipped by 0 bases and J by 7 bases; unmatched bases: 7. The CDR3 spans 15 residues.